Presented here are 9 T cell receptor beta chains from one specimen sequenced in a study of identical twins. TCRdb re-derived calls from the 5' RACE reads in MiXCR, one entry per CDR3 protein. Of 500,000 to 600,000 distinct CDR3 sequences in the sample, roughly a fifth were seen once. These data were also filed under a second study, of T cells expressing NK-cell markers.

Material for sequencing was CD4+ T cells sorted from blood. These receptors originate from a woman between 18 and 29 years old in good health.

The chain employs TRBV6-5 and TRBJ1-6; D gene uncertain. The V end lost 0 bases, the J end lost 8 bases, and 11 bases lay between the germline ends. CDR3 size: 15 residues. CDR1 is MNHEY and CDR2 is SVGAGI in the germline V gene. The CDR3 region has the DNA TGTGCCAGCAGTTACTCGGTCAATTTGGATTCACCCCTCCACTTT. The encoded protein is CASSYSVNLDSPLHF.

CDR3 sequence reads: CAIRVGDTQYF. The CDR3 coding sequence is TGTGCCATCAGAGTGGGGGATACGCAGTATTTT. The chain couples TRBV10-3 to TRBJ2-3; D unresolved. Germline CDR1 is ENHRY and CDR2 is SYGVKD. V was cut by 6 bases and J by 6 bases, with 7 bases left in between. The CDR3 is made up of 11 amino acids.

This clonotype was observed a handful of times. The gene calls are TRBV9 and TRBJ2-3; D assignment may be TRBD1 or TRBD2 (5 bases each). V shed 4 bases and J shed 2 bases, with 11 bases lying between them. In germline, CDR1 is SGDLS, CDR2 YYNGEE. This CDR3 is 14 amino acids long. The CDR3 spells CASSLGPATDTQYF. DNA for the CDR3: TGTGCCAGCAGCCTGGGACCAGCCACAGATACGCAGTATTTT.

This clonotype occurred a few times. The chain joins TRBV6-1 to TRBJ2-1; 7 positions agree with TRBD2. Trimming cost V 8 bases and J 0 bases; bases outside gene matches: 7. The CDR3 consists of 15 residues. Germline lookup yields CDR1 MNHNS and CDR2 SASEGT. The CDR3: CASGGGPSSYNEQFF. DNA for the CDR3: TGTGCCAGCGGCGGGGGACCGAGCTCCTACAATGAGCAGTTCTTC.

V is TRBV12-3 or TRBV12-4 and J is TRBJ1-1; the match to TRBD1 covers 9 bases. The CDR3 is 18 amino acids. CDR3 protein: CTCSSPYRGLSMNTEAFF. The CDR3 coding sequence is TGTACCTGCAGTTCCCCGTACAGGGGGCTTAGTATGAACACTGAAGCTTTCTTT.

This chain links TRBV7-6 with TRBJ2-5; perhaps TRBD2 as D (6 bases). With 4 bases removed from V and 5 bases from J, the gap between germline ends came to 17 bases. The V gene's germline CDR1 is SGHVS and CDR2 FNYEAQ. CDR3 size: 15 residues. The CDR3 region is CASSSGVAVGETQYF. The CDR3 nucleotides read TGTGCCAGCAGCTCCGGGGTAGCGGTCGGGGAGACCCAGTACTTC.

The sample holds a few counts of this clonotype. The genes are TRBV20-1 and TRBJ2-5; a possible D gene is TRBD2 (5 bases). The V end lost 3 bases, the J end lost 4 bases, and 15 bases lay between the germline ends. Germline lookup yields CDR1 DFQATT and CDR2 SNEGSKA (reference sequence). The CDR3 is 14 amino acids. In DNA form, the CDR3 reads TGCAGTGCTAGGCTTCTAGTCGAGGGAGAGACCCAGTACTTC. It is translated as CSARLLVEGETQYF.

This clonotype was seen many times. The V and J genes are TRBV7-9 and TRBJ1-4; 7 nucleotides agree with TRBD1. The CDR3 is made up of 14 amino acids. Trimming took 1 base from V and 7 from J; bases not matched to a gene: 3. Germline CDR1 is SEHNR and CDR2 is FQNEAQ (reference sequence). The CDR3 DNA reads TGTGCCAGCAGCTTAGAGGGGGCGTCTGAAAAACTGTTTTTT. Translation gives CASSLEGASEKLFF.

The V and J genes are TRBV20-1 and TRBJ2-1; 8 positions agree with TRBD1. In germline, CDR1 is DFQATT, CDR2 SNEGSKA (reference sequence). This CDR3 comprises 14 residues. The V and J ends lost 5 bases and 8 bases, in that order; junction bases with no gene match: 11. The CDR3 DNA sequence: TGCAGTGCTGGCGGACAGGGTGGGTGGTATGAGCAGTTCTTC. Protein sequence: CSAGGQGGWYEQFF.